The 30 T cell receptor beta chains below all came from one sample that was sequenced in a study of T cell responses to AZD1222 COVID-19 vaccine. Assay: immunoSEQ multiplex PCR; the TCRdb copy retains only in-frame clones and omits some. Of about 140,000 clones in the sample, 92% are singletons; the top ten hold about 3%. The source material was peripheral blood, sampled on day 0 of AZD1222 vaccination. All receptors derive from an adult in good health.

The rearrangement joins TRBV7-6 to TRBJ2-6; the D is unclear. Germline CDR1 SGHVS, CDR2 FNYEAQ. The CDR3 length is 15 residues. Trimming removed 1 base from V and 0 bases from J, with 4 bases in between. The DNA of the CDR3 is TGTGCCAGCAGCTTAGGTAGCTCTGGGGCCAACGTCCTGACTTTC. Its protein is CASSLGSSGANVLTF. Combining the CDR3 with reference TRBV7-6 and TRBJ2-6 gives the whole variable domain GAGVSQSPRYKVTKRGQDVALRCDPISGHVSLYWYRQALGQGPEFLTYFNYEAQQDKSGLPNDRFSAERPEGSISTLTIQRTEQRDSAMYRCASSLGSSGANVLTFGAGSRLTVL.

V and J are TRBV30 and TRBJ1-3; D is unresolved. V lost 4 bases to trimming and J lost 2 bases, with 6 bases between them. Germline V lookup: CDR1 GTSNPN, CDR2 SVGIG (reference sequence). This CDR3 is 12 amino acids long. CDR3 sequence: CAWTNTGNTIYF. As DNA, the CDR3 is TGTGCCTGGACTAACACTGGAAACACCATATATTTT.

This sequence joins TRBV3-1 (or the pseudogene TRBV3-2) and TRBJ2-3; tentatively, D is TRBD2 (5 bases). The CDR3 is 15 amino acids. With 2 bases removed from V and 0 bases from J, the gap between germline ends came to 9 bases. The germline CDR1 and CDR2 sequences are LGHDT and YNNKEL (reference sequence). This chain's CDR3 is CASSQTCGSTDTQYF. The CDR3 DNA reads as TGTGCCAGCAGCCAAACGTGCGGGAGCACAGATACGCAGTATTTT.

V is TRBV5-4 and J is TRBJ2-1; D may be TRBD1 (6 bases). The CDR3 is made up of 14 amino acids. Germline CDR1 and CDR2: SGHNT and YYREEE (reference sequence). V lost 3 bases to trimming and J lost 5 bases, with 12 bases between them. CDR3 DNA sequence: TGTGCCAGCAGCTCGAGACAGGCGGACAATGAGCAGTTCTTC. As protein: CASSSRQADNEQFF.

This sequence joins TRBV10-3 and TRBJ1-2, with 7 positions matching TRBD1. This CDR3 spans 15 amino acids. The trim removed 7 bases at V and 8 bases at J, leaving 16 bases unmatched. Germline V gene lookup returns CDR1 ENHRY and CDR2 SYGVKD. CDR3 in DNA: TGTGCCATCACCAGACAGGGAGGGAATGTTGCGGGCTACACCTTC. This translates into CAITRQGGNVAGYTF.

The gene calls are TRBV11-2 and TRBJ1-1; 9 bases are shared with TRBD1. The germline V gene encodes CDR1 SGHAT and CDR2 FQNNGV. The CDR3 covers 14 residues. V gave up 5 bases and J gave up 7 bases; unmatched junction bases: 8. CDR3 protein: CASSPQTGGDEAFF. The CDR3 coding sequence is TGTGCCAGCAGCCCGCAGACAGGGGGGGATGAAGCTTTCTTT.

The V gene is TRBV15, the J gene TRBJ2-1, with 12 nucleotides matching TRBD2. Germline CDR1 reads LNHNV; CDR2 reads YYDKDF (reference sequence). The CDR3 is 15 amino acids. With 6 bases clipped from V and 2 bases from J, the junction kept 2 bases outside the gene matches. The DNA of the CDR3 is TGTGCCACCAGACTAGCGGGAGGCCCCTACAATGAGCAGTTCTTC. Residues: CATRLAGGPYNEQFF.

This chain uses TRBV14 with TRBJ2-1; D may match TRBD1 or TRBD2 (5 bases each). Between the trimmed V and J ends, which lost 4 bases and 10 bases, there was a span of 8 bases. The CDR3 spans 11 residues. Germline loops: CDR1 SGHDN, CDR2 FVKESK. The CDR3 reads CASSLGGEQFF. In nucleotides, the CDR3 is TGTGCCAGCAGCCTTGGGGGAGAGCAGTTCTTC.

The CDR3 nucleotides are TGTGCCAGCAGCCCCCCCCGGGACGGCTATGGCTACACCTTC. Amino acids: CASSPPRDGYGYTF. The chain employs TRBV7-9 and TRBJ1-2; perhaps TRBD1 as D (5 bases). The CDR3 runs to 14 residues. Germline CDR1 reads SEHNR; CDR2 reads FQNEAQ (reference sequence). V was shortened by 5 bases and J by 4 bases, with 14 bases between the two germline ends. The full variable domain, in which reference TRBV7-9 and TRBJ1-2 provide the parts outside the CDR3, is DTGVSQNPRHKITKRGQNVTFRCDPISEHNRLYWYRQTLGQGPEFLTYFQNEAQLEKSRLLSDRFSAERPKGSFSTLEIQRTEQGDSAMYLCASSPPRDGYGYTFGSGTRLTVV.

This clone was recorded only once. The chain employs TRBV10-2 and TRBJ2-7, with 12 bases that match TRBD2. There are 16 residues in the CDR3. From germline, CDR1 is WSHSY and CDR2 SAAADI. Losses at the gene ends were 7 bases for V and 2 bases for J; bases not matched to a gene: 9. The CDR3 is CASNQGLAGSPYEQYF. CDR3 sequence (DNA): TGCGCCAGCAACCAGGGACTAGCGGGTTCCCCCTACGAGCAGTACTTC.

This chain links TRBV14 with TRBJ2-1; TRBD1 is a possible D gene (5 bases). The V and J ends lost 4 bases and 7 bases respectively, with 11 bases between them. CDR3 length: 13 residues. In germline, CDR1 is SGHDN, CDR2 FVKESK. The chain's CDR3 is CASSRFQGNEQFF. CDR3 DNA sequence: TGTGCCAGCAGCCGATTCCAGGGAAATGAGCAGTTCTTC. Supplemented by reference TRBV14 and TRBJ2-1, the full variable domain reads EAGVTQFPSHSVIEKGQTVTLRCDPISGHDNLYWYRRVMGKEIKFLLHFVKESKQDESGMPNNRFLAERTGGTYSTLKVQPAELEDSGVYFCASSRFQGNEQFFGPGTRLTVL.

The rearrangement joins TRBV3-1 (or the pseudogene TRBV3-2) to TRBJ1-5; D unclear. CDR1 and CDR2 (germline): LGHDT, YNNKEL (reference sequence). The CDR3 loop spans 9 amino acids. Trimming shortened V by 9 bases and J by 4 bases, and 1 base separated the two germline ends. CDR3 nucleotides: TGTGCCAGTAATCAGCCCCAGCATTTT. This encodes CASNQPQHF.

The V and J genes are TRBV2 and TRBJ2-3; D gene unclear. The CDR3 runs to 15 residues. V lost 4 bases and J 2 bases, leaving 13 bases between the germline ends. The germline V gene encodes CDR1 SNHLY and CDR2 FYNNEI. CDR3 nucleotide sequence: TGTGCCAGCAGTGGGGTGGACGGCCTCACAGATACGCAGTATTTT. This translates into CASSGVDGLTDTQYF.

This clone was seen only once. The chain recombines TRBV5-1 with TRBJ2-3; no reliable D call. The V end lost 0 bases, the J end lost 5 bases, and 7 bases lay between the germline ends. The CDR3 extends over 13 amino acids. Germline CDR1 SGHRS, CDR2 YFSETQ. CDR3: CASSLESRDTQYF. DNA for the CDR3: TGCGCCAGCAGCTTGGAGTCCAGAGATACGCAGTATTTT. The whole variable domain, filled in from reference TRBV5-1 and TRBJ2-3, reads KAGVTQTPRYLIKTRGQQVTLSCSPISGHRSVSWYQQTPGQGLQFLFEYFSETQRNKGNFPGRFSGRQFSNSRSEMNVSTLELGDSALYLCASSLESRDTQYFGPGTRLTVL.

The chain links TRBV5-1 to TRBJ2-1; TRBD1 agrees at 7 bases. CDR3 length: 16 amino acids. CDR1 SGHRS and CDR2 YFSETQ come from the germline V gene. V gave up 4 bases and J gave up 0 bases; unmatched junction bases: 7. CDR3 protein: CASSPYRDSSYNEQFF. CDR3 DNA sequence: TGCGCCAGCAGCCCATACCGGGACAGCTCCTACAATGAGCAGTTCTTC.

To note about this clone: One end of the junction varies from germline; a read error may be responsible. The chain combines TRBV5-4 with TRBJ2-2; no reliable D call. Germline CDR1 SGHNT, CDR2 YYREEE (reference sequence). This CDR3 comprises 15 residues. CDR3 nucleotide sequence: TGTGCCAGCACCTTGGGTTATGTAAACACCGGGGAGCTGTTTTTT. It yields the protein CASTLGYVNTGELFF.

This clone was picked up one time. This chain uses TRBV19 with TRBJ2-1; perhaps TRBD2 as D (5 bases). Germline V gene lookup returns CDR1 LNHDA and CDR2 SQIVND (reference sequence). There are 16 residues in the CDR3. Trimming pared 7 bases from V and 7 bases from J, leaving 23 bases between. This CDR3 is CASNSMAVGVRNEQFF. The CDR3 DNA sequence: TGTGCCAGTAACTCGATGGCCGTCGGGGTGCGAAATGAGCAGTTCTTC.

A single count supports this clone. The CDR3 here is CASSELGTNYGYTF. CDR3 coding DNA: TGCGCCAGCAGTGAGCTTGGAACAAACTATGGCTACACCTTC. The V and J genes are TRBV10-2 and TRBJ1-2; D unclear. The V end lost 2 bases, the J end lost 2 bases, and 9 bases lay between the germline ends. The CDR3 runs 14 residues. Per the germline V gene, CDR1 is WSHSY and CDR2 is SAAADI.

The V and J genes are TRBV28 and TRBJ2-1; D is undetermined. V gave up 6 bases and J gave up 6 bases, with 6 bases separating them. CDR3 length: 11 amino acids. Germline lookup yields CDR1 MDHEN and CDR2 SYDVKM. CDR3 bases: TGTGCCAGCAGCCTCGTCAATGAGCAGTTCTTC. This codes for CASSLVNEQFF. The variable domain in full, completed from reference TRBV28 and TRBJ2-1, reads DVKVTQSSRYLVKRTGEKVFLECVQDMDHENMFWYRQDPGLGLRLIYFSYDVKMKEKGDIPEGYSVSREKKERFSLILESASTNQTSMYLCASSLVNEQFFGPGTRLTVL.

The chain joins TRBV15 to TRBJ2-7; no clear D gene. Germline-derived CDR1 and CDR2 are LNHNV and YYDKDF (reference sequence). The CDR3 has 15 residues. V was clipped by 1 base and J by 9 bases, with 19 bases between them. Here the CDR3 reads CATSRGFTTPTGQYF. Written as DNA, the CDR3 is TGTGCCACCAGCAGAGGGTTTACGACTCCAACGGGGCAGTACTTC.

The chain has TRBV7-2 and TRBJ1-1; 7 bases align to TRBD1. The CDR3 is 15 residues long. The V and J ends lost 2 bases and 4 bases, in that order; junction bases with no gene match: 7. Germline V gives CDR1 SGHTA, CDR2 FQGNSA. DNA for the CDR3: TGTGCCAGCAGCTTATCTACAGGGGTGGCCACTGAAGCTTTCTTT. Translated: CASSLSTGVATEAFF.

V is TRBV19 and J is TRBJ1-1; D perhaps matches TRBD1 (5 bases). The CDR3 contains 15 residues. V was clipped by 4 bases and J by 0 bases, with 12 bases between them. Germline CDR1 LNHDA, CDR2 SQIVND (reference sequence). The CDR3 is CASSTQGPLNTEAFF. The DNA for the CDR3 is TGTGCCAGTAGTACCCAGGGCCCATTGAACACTGAAGCTTTCTTT.

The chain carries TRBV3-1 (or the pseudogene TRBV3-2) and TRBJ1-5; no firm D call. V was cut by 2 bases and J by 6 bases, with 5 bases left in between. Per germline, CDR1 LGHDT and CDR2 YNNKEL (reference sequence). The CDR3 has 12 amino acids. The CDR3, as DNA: TGTGCCAGCAGCCAAAAGGGTCAGCCCCAGCATTTT. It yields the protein CASSQKGQPQHF.

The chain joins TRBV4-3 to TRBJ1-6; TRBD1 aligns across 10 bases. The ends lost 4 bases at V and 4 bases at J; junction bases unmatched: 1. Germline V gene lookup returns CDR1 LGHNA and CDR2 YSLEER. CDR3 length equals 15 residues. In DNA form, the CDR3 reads TGCGCCAGCAGCCCGGGACAGGGGTATAATTCACCCCTCCACTTT. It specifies CASSPGQGYNSPLHF.

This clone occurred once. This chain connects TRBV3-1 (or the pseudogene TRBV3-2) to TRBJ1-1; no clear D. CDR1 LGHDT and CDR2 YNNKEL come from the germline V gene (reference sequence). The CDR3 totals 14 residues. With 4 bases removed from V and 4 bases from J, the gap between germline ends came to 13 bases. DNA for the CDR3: TGTGCCAGCAGCCTCCATCTTGGGCCCACTGAAGCTTTCTTT. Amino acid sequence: CASSLHLGPTEAFF.

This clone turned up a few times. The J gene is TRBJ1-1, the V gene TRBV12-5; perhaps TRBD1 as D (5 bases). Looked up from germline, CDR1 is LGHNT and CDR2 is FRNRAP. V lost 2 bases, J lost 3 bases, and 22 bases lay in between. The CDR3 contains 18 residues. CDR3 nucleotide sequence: TGTGCTAGTGGTTTGACCACCCGGGTCGTAGACAGACACACTGAAGCTTTCTTT. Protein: CASGLTTRVVDRHTEAFF.

The CDR3 is CASSLGVVENEQYF. CDR3 coding DNA: TGCGCCAGCAGCTTAGGGGTTGTTGAAAACGAGCAGTACTTC. The gene calls are TRBV5-1 and TRBJ2-7; weak D call: TRBD1 (5 bases). The CDR3 is 14 residues long. The germline gives CDR1 SGHRS, CDR2 YFSETQ. Trimming cost V 2 bases and J 5 bases, with 14 bases left between them.

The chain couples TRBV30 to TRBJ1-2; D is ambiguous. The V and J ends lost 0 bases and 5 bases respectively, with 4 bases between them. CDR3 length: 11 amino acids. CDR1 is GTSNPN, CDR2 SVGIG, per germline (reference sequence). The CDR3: CAWSVLYGYTF. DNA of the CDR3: TGTGCCTGGAGTGTTCTATATGGCTACACCTTC.

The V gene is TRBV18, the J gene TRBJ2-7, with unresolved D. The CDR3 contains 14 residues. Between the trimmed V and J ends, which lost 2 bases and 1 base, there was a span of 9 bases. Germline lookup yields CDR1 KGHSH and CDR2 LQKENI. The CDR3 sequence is CASSPSGLSYEQYF. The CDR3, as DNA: TGTGCCAGCTCACCATCGGGCCTTTCCTACGAGCAGTACTTC. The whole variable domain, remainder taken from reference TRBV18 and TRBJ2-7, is NAGVMQNPRHLVRRRGQEARLRCSPMKGHSHVYWYRQLPEEGLKFMVYLQKENIIDESGMPKERFSAEFPKEGPSILRIQQVVRGDSAAYFCASSPSGLSYEQYFGPGTRLTVT.

In DNA form, the CDR3 reads TGTGCCAGTAGTACCCAGACAGCCTGGGGGAACACTGAAGCTTTCTTT. Translating gives CASSTQTAWGNTEAFF. The chain combines TRBV19 with TRBJ1-1, with D perhaps TRBD1 (5 bases). Germline assignment: CDR1 LNHDA and CDR2 SQIVND (reference sequence). Between the trimmed V and J ends, which lost 4 bases and 1 base, there was a span of 16 bases. The CDR3 contains 16 residues.